The clone carrying this T cell receptor beta chain occurred many times. This CDR3 comprises 15 residues. The J segment lost 0 bases and the V segment lost 5 bases, leaving 5 bases of the junction unmatched. Germline V CDR1 and CDR2: DFQATT, SNEGSKA (reference sequence). The data are from a study of T-cell reconstitution after alpha-beta-depleted transplantation in children. It was with unique molecular identifiers that the TCRbeta library was prepared. MiXCR, run by TCRdb on the PCR reads, gives a single entry per CDR3 protein. The table records some 490,000 distinct CDR3 sequences, approximately 12% of them present only once.

The clonotype was recovered from a human donor who donated a stem cell graft to a child with combined immunodeficiency. The source material was PBMCs from the stem cell graft donor, sampled from the stem cell graft. The chain recombines TRBV20-1 with TRBJ2-3; TRBD2 matches 10 bases. The CDR3 DNA is TGCAGTGCTGCAGTAGCGGGGGGCAGCACAGATACGCAGTATTTT. Its protein is CSAAVAGGSTDTQYF.